Listed below are T cell receptor beta chains from one sample, sequenced in a study of blood T cell repertoires in COVID-19. The assay was immunoSEQ multiplex PCR, and TCRdb's table has in-frame clones only and misses some. The data hold around 220,000 clones, with just over 85% observed a single time. The sample was peripheral blood. These TCRs come from a man aged 50-59 years with acute or convalescent COVID-19. The conserved cysteine and the conserved F or W are not part of the CDR3 here.

13 | TRBJ1-1 | TRBV15 | ATSRGGQMNTEAF
11 | TRBJ1-1 | TRBV6-5 | ASYGTSNTEAF
11 | TRBJ1-3 | TRBV12-3/TRBV12-4 | ASSLAGGTTIY
12 | TRBJ2-5 | TRBV19 | ASSPGDRQETQY
13 | TRBJ2-1 | TRBV27 | ASSLWGPGDNEQF
11 | TRBJ2-7 | TRBV6-4 | ASSEVAGDEQY
13 | TRBJ2-5 | TRBV7-2 | ASSLAGTVKETQY
14 | TRBJ1-5 | TRBV19 | ASWGGHRNRNQPQH
12 | TRBJ2-3 | TRBV6-5 | ASSYDTGTDTQY
12 | TRBJ1-2 | TRBV6-5 | ASSYRDRAYGYT
15 | TRBJ2-3 | TRBV6-4 | ASSEGWTSGDPDTQY
14 | TRBJ2-6 | TRBV5-8 | ASSLEAISGANVLT
11 | TRBJ1-1 | TRBV5-1 | ASSLDRGTEAF
12 | TRBJ2-6 | TRBV5-4 | ASRGGSGANVLT
10 | TRBJ2-7 | TRBV18 | ASSPTGIEQY
15 | TRBJ1-2 | TRBV18 | ASSPAIRGPDNYGYT
13 | TRBJ2-3 | TRBV11-3 | ASSSSRGGTDTQY
13 | TRBJ2-7 | TRBV5-4 | ASSLAGGVFYEQY
12 | TRBJ1-2 | TRBV27 | ASSSAQPNYGYT
14 | TRBJ1-1 | TRBV10-1 | ASSPRTGALGTEAF